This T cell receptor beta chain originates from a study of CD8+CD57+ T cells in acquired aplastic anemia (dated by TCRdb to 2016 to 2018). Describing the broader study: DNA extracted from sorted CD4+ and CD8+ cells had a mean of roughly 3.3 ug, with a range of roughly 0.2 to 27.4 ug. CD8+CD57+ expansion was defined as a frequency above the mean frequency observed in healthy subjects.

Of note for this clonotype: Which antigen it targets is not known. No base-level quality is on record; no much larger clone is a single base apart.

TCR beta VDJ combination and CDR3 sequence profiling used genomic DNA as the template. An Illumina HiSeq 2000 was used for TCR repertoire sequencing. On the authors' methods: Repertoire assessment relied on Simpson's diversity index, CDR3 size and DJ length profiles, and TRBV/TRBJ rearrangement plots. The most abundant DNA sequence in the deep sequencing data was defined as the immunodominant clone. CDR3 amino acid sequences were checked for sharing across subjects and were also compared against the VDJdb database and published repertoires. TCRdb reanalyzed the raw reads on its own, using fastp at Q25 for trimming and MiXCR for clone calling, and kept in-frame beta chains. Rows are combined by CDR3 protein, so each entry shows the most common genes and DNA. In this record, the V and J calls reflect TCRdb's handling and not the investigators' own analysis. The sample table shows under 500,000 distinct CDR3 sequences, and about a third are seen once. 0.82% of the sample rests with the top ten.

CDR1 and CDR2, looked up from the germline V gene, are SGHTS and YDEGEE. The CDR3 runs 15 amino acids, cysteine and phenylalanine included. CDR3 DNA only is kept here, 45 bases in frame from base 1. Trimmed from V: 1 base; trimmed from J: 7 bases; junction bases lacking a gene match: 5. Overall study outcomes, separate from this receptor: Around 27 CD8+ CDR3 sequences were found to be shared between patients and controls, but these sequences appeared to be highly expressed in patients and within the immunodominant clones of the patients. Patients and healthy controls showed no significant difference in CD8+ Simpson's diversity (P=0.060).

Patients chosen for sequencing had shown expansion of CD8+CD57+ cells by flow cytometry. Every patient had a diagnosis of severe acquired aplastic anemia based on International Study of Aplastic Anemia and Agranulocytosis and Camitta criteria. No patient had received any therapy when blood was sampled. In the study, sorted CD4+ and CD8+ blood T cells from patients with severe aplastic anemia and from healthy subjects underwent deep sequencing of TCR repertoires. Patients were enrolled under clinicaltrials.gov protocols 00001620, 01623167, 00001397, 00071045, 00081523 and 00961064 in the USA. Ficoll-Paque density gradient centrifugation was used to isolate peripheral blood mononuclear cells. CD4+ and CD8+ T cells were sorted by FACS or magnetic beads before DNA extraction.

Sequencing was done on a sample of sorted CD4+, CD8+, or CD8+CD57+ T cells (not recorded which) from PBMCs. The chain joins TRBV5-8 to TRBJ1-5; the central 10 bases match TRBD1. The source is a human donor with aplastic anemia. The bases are TGTGCCAGCAGCTTGTGGGGGACAGGGGAACAGCCCCAGCATTTT. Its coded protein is CASSLWGTGEQPQHF.